This T cell receptor (beta chain) was retrieved from a study of PD-L1 blockade in urothelial cancer. Background on the study: Blood analyses occurred 3 weeks (second dose) and 6 weeks post treatment start.

CDR3 length: 15 amino acids. CDR1 and CDR2 from the germline V gene are MDHEN and SYDVKM. With 8 bases clipped from V and 4 bases from J, the junction kept 10 bases outside the gene matches. Some clones are missing from TCRdb's copy, which holds only in-frame ones; the method was immunoSEQ multiplex PCR. This sample has 100,000 or so clones, with about 91% found just once. Locally advanced or metastatic urothelial carcinoma affected the patients. Each patient contributed between 1 and 8 total time points of blood mononuclear cells, pretreatment and during treatment. This chain joins TRBV28 and TRBJ1-3; 8 bases align to TRBD1. The sample in question was PBMCs, obtained around atezolizumab (anti-PD-L1) treatment. The clonotype originates from an elderly woman with urothelial cancer. The CDR3 protein is CASPPPGQEGNTIYF. CDR3 nucleotide sequence: TGTGCCAGCCCTCCTCCGGGACAGGAGGGAAACACCATATATTTT.